This T cell receptor (beta chain) was obtained from a study of blood T cell repertoires in COVID-19. Repertoires were generated with immunoSEQ multiplex PCR, while TCRdb's copy carries only in-frame clones and drops some. This table holds about 76,000 clones, around 83% found once. Enrollment of patients from Seattle took place during active infection, with longitudinal follow-up. Trimming pared 4 bases from V and 7 bases from J, leaving 7 bases between. This CDR3 region has 12 residues. The germline V gene encodes CDR1 SNHLY and CDR2 FYNNEI. This TCR was sampled from a man aged 60 to 69 with COVID-19, enrolled during active disease. The V and J genes are TRBV2 and TRBJ1-4; D not resolved. The sequencing sample was made of peripheral blood. The chain's CDR3 is CASSALSEKLFF. CDR3 DNA sequence: TGTGCCAGCAGTGCACTAAGTGAAAAACTGTTTTTT.